This T cell receptor (beta chain) was profiled in a study of STAT3 mutations in large granular lymphocyte leukemia. The study's findings and limits: Every T-cell large granular lymphocyte leukemia patient had at least one immunodominant TCR beta clonotype. Variable sampling intervals and differing treatment regimens complicated linking therapy response to TCR clonal burden changes.

Turning to this clone: Antigen specificity is unknown.

The CDR3 extends over 15 amino acids. V dropped 5 bases and J dropped 8; count of bases not matched to a gene: 6. The germline V gene has CDR1 MDHEN and CDR2 SYDVKM. Assay used: immunoSEQ multiplex PCR; TCRdb lists only in-frame clones, some missing. The data show 35,000 to 50,000 clones, approximately 78% seen once. Sequencing was carried out using PBMCs. The receptor's source is a human donor with T large granular lymphocyte leukemia. Some clones in this sample may be carry-over from other donors' samples. V is TRBV28 and J is TRBJ2-1; 13 bases line up with TRBD2. The CDR3 here is CASSLLAGGRDEQFF. The CDR3 DNA reads TGTGCCAGCAGTCTACTAGCGGGGGGGCGTGATGAGCAGTTCTTC.